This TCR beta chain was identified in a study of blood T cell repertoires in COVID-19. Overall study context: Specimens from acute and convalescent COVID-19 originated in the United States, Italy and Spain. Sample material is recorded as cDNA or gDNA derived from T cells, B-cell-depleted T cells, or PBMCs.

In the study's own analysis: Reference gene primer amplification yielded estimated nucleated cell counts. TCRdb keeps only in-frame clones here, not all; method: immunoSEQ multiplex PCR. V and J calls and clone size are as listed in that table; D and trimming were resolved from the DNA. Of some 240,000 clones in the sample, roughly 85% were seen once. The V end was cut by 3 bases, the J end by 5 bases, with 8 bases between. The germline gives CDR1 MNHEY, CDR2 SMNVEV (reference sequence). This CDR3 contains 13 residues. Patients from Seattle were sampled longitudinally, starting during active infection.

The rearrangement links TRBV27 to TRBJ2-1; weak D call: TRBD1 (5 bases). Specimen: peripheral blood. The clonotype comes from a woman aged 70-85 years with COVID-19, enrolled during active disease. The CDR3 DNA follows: TGTGCCAGCAGTTTGAGACAGAACAATGAGCAGTTCTTC. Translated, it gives CASSLRQNNEQFF.